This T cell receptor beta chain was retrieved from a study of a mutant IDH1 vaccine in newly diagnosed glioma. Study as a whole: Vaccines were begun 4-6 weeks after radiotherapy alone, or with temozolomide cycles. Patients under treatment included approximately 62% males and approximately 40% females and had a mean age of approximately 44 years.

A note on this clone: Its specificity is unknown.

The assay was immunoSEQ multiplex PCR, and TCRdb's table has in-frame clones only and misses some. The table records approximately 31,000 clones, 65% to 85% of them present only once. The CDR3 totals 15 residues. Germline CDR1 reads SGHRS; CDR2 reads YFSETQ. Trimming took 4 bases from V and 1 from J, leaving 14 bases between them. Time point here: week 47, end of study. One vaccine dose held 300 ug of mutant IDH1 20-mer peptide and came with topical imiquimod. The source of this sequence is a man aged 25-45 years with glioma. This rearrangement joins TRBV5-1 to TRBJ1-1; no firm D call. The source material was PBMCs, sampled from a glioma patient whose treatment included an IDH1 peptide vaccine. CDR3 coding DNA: TGCGCCAGCAGCCCGGACCTGTATACGAACACTGAAGCTTTCTTT. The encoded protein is CASSPDLYTNTEAFF.